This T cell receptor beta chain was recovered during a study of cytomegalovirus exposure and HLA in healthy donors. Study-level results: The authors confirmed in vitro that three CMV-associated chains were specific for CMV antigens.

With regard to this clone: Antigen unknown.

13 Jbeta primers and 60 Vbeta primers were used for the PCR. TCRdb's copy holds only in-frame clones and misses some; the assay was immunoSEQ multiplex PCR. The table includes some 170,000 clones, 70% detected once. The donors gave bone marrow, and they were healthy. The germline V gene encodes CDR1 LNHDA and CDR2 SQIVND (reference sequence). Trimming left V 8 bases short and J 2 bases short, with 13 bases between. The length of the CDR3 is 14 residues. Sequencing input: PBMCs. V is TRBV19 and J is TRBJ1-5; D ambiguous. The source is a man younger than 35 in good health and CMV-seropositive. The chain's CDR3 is CASASGEGNQPQHF. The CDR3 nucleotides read TGTGCCAGTGCCTCCGGGGAAGGCAATCAGCCCCAGCATTTT. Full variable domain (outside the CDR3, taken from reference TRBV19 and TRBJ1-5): DGGITQSPKYLFRKEGQNVTLSCEQNLNHDAMYWYRQDPGQGLRLIYYSQIVNDFQKGDIAEGYSVSREKKESFPLTVTSAQKNPTAFYLCASASGEGNQPQHFGDGTRLSIL.